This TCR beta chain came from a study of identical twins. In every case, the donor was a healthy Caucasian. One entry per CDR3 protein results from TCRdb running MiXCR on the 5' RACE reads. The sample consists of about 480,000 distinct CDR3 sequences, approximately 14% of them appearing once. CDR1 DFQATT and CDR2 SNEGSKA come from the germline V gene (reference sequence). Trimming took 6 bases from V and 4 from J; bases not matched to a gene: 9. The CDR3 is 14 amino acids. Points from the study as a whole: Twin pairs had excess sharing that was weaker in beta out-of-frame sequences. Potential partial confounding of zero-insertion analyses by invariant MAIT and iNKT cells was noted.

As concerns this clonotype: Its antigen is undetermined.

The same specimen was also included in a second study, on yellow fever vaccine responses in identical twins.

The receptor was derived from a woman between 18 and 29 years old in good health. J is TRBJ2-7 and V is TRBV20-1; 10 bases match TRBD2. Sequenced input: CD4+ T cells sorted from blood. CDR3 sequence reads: CSARSLAGVYEQYF. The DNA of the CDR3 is TGCAGTGCGAGATCCCTAGCGGGAGTATACGAGCAGTACTTC.